The source of this T cell receptor (beta chain) is a study of blood T cell repertoires in COVID-19. Measured with immunoSEQ multiplex PCR; TCRdb has only the in-frame clones, and not every one. The sample records about 80,000 clones, 82% being singletons. Sequenced sample: peripheral blood. This TCR came from a man aged 60 to 75 with acute or convalescent COVID-19.

The CDR3: CASSLGGINTGELFF. The CDR3 DNA sequence: TGTGCCAGCAGCTTAGGAGGGATAAACACCGGGGAGCTGTTTTTT. The rearrangement joins TRBV7-2 to TRBJ2-2; tentatively, D is TRBD2 (5 bases). With 1 base removed from V and 2 bases from J, the gap between germline ends came to 8 bases. The CDR3 has 15 amino acids. The germline V gene encodes CDR1 SGHTA and CDR2 FQGNSA.